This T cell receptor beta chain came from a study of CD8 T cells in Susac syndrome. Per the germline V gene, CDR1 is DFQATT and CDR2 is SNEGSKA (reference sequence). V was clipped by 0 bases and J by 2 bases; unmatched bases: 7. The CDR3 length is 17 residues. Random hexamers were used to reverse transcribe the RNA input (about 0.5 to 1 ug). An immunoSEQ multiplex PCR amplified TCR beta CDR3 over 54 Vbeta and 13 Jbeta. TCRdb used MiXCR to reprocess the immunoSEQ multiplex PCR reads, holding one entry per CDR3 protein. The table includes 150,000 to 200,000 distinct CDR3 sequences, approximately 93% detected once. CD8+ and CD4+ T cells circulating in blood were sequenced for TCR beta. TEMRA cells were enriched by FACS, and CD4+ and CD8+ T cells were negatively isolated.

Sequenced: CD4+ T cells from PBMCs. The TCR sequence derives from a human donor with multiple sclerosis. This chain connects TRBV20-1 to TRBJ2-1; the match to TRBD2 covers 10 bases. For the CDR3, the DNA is TGCAGTGCTAGAGATCTGGGTAGCGGGGGGACCTACAATGAGCAGTTCTTC. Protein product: CSARDLGSGGTYNEQFF.